This TCR beta chain was recorded in a study of T cells after yellow fever vaccination. Overall study: Preparing low-cell-number fractions relied on SMART-Seq v4 Ultra Low Input.

The 5'RACE template-switching step produced TCR cDNA and added a universal primer site and UMIs. TCRdb independently ran MiXCR on the 5' RACE reads; one entry per CDR3 protein. This repertoire shows fewer than 350,000 distinct CDR3 sequences, about 9.5% found once; its top ten account for around 17%. As regards this clonotype: Its specificity is not known.

The germline CDR1 and CDR2 sequences are SGHTA and FQGNSA. V was trimmed by 3 bases and J by 7 bases, leaving 9 bases between them. There are 13 residues in the CDR3. Study observations and caveats: The secondary T-cell response peaked on day 5, not day 15, but was weaker. Most clones from primary vaccination were detected again post-booster (96% CD4, about 85% CD8).

Sequenced material: PBMCs, taken on the day of the first yellow fever vaccination. This TCR came from a man aged 18 to 30 who received the YFV17D yellow fever vaccine. The chain combines TRBV7-2 with TRBJ1-4; no reliable D call. In DNA, the CDR3 is TGTGCCAGCAGCTTTGGGGTCGGTGAAAAACTGTTTTTT. This codes for CASSFGVGEKLFF.